Below, one T cell receptor beta chain is given with its context. Its antigen remains unidentified. CDR3 length equals 16 residues. Deletions cut 2 bases from V and 2 bases from J, with 16 bases between. Germline V CDR1 and CDR2: MNHEY, SMNVEV (reference sequence). Source material for naive CD8 libraries was about 19,000 to 1,000,000 sorted cells, with 10%, 30% or 50% RNA. The sorting of naive CD8 T cells used the CD8+CD4-CCR7+CD45RA+ phenotype. The entry originates in a study of molecular identifiers for immune sequencing clone quantification. Study results and limitations: In naive cells, clones above 20 RNA copies held under 1% of molecules, whereas in effector cells they held over 98%.

Previously described methods and listed TCR primers produced bulk TCR libraries. Each CDR3 protein gets one entry after TCRdb re-called the PCR reads with MiXCR. The table has about 640,000 distinct CDR3 sequences, about 20% seen once. This clonotype was obtained from a human donor in good health. Some libraries in this study had Jurkat cell RNA spiked in. The chain combines TRBV27 with TRBJ2-7, with D perhaps assigned TRBD1 or TRBD2 (5 bases each). The sample taken for sequencing was naive CD8+ T cells from blood, with Jurkat cell RNA spiked in. Specified subset: FACS-sorted CD8+CD4-CCR7+CD45RA+ naive T cells. CDR3 nucleotides: TGTGCCAGCAGTTTAGTGGGGGTCCGTGGCACCTACGAGCAGTACTTC. As protein: CASSLVGVRGTYEQYF.